The present TCR delta chain was sequenced within a study of gamma-delta T cells after stem cell transplantation. TCRdb used CATT to re-call clones from the RT-PCR reads. The data show around 3,200 delta-chain clones, with about 5% seen just once and 35% held by the top ten. CDR1 is GEAIGNYY and CDR2 is EKD in the germline V gene. V dropped 4 bases and J dropped 0; count of bases not matched to a gene: 10. The CDR3 loop spans 16 amino acids. As to this clone: A much more abundant neighbour one base away suggests this may be a read error. Distinct nucleotide sequences in the sample also encode this CDR3.

V and J are TRDV2 and TRDJ1; 7 bases fit TRDD3. The sequencing sample was made of gamma-delta T cells. This clonotype was sampled from a human donor. It is not recorded whose cells these are; they may come from a transplant donor. In DNA, the CDR3 is TGTGCCTGTGAGTATTTGGGGGACTTAAACACCGATAAACTCATCTTT. Protein: CACEYLGDLNTDKLIF.